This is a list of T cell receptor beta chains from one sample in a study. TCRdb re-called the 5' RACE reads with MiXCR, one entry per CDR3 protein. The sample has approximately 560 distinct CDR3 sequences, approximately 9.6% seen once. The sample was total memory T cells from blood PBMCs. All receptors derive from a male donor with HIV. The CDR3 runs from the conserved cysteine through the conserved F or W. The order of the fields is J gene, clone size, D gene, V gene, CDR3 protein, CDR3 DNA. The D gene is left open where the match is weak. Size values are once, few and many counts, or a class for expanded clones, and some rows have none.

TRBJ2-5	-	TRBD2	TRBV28	CASSLAGGRETQYF	TGTGCCAGCAGTTTAGCGGGGGGCAGGGAGACCCAGTACTTC
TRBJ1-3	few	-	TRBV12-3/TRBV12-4	CASRRPSGNTIYF	TGTGCCAGCAGACGTCCCTCTGGAAACACCATATATTTT
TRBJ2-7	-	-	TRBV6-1	CASSTPAGSSYEQYF	TGTGCCAGCAGTACCCCGGCGGGGAGCTCCTACGAGCAGTACTTC
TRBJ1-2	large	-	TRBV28	CASSGAVHGGYTF	TGTGCCAGCAGTGGGGCGGTTCACGGAGGCTACACCTTC
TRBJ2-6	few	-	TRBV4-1	CASSHQSSGANVLTF	TGCGCCAGCAGCCACCAGAGCTCTGGGGCCAACGTCCTGACTTTC
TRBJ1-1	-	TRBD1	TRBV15	CATSRETGYNTEAFF	TGTGCCACCAGCAGAGAGACAGGGTACAACACTGAAGCTTTCTTT
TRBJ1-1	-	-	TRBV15	CATSRDRGGRGFQAFF	TGTGCCACCAGCAGAGATAGGGGGGGGCGTGGGTTTCAAGCTTTCTTT
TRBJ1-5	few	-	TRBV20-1	CSASRVRVGTNQPQHF	TGCAGTGCTAGTCGGGTTAGGGTAGGAACCAATCAGCCCCAGCATTTT
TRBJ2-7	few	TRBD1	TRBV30	CAWSRGTATYEQYF	TGTGCCTGGAGCAGAGGGACAGCCACCTACGAGCAGTACTTC
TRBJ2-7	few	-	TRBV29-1	CSVGLTPYEQYF	TGCAGCGTTGGCCTTACCCCCTACGAGCAGTACTTC
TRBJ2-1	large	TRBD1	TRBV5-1	CASSSTTGTGGNEQFF	TGCGCCAGCAGCTCGACTACCGGGACAGGGGGTAATGAGCAGTTCTTC
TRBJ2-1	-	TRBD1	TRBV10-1	CAKSHRGRLAYNVQFF	TGCGCCAAGAGTCACAGGGGGCGACTAGCCTACAATGTGCAGTTCTTC
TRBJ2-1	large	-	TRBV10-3	CAISVAAADVLNNEQFF	TGTGCCATCAGTGTCGCAGCGGCAGACGTCTTAAACAATGAGCAGTTCTTC
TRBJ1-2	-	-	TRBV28	CASKNGEYYGYTF	TGTGCCAGCAAGAACGGGGAGTACTATGGCTACACCTTC
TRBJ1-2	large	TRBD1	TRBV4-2	CASSQGTGTGYGYTF	TGTGCCAGCAGCCAAGGTACCGGGACAGGCTATGGCTACACCTTC
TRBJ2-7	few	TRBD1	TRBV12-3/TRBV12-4	CASSPRQGFGFEQYF	TGTGCCAGCAGTCCGCGACAGGGTTTCGGTTTCGAGCAGTACTTC
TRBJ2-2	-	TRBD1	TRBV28	CASSRRTGIPGELFF	TGTGCCAGCAGTAGACGGACAGGTATCCCCGGGGAGCTGTTTTTT
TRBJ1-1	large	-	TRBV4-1	CASSQDPGGRVGINAEAFF	TGCGCCAGCAGCCAAGATCCGGGCGGTCGAGTCGGGATCAACGCTGAAGCTTTCTTT
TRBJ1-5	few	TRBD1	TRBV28	CASSRPGQSNQPQHF	TGTGCCAGCAGTCGACCGGGACAGAGCAATCAGCCCCAGCATTTT
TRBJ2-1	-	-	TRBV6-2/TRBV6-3	CASSYGGGGTLSNEQFF	TGTGCCAGCAGTTACGGGGGGGGCGGGACGCTTAGCAATGAGCAGTTCTTC
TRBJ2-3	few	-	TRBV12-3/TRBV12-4	CASSLEGFGTSYF	TGTGCCAGCAGTTTGGAGGGGTTCGGGACTTCCTATTTT
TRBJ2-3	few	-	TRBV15	CATSRDFGITDTQYF	TGTGCCACCAGCAGAGATTTCGGGATCACAGATACGCAGTATTTT
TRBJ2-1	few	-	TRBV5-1	CASSNEGSYNEQFF	TGCGCCAGCAGCAATGAGGGCTCCTACAATGAGCAGTTCTTC
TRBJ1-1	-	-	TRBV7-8	CASGQTELNTEAFF	TGTGCCAGCGGACAGACAGAGTTGAACACTGAAGCTTTCTTT
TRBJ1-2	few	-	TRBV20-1	CSAHNPLSYGYTF	TGCAGTGCTCACAACCCCTTGAGCTATGGCTACACCTTC
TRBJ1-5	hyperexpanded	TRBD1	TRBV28	CASRTRDRGLPLSNQPQHF	TGTGCCAGCAGAACCCGGGACAGGGGGCTGCCGTTAAGCAATCAGCCCCAGCATTTT
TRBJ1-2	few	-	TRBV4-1	CASSLSRVGGLGYTF	TGCGCCAGCAGCCTTTCCCGCGTGGGAGGTCTTGGCTACACCTTC
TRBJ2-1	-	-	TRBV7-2	CASSLEQGDNEQFF	TGTGCCAGCAGCTTAGAACAGGGCGACAATGAGCAGTTCTTC
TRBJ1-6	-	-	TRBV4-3	CASSQDGPGLRSPLHF	TGCGCCAGCAGCCAAGATGGTCCGGGGCTCCGCTCACCCCTCCACTTT
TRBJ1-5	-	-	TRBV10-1	CASSESVEGNQPQHF	TGCGCCAGCAGTGAGTCGGTTGAGGGCAATCAGCCCCAGCATTTT
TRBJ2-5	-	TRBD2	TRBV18	CASSSGLALETQYF	TGTGCCAGCTCATCAGGACTAGCGTTAGAGACCCAGTACTTC
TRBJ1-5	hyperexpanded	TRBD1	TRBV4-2	CASSQRGQGESNQPQHF	TGTGCCAGCAGCCAACGCGGACAGGGGGAGAGCAATCAGCCCCAGCATTTT
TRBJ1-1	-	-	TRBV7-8	CASSPQGLDTEAFF	TGTGCCAGCAGCCCTCAGGGGTTGGACACTGAAGCTTTCTTT
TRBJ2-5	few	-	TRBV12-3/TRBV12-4	CASSLEYPASRETQYF	TGTGCCAGCAGTTTAGAATATCCCGCATCCCGAGAGACCCAGTACTTC
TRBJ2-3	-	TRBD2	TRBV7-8	CASSANGGGAPDTQYF	TGTGCCAGCAGCGCAAACGGCGGGGGAGCCCCAGATACGCAGTATTTT
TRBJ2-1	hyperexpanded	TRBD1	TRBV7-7	CASSLNPGGEQFF	TGTGCTAGCAGCTTAAATCCAGGGGGAGAGCAGTTCTTC
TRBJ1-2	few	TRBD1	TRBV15	CATSRGQGAYGYTF	TGTGCCACCAGCAGGGGACAGGGGGCTTATGGCTACACCTTC
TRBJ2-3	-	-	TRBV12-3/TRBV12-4	CASSFGATDTQYF	TGTGCCAGCAGTTTCGGCGCGACAGATACGCAGTATTTT
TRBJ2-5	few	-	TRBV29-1	CSVEALQGETQYF	TGCAGCGTTGAAGCGCTCCAGGGGGAGACCCAGTACTTC
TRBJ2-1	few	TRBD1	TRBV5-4	CASSLGQGRSNEQFF	TGTGCCAGCAGCCTGGGACAGGGAAGGAGCAATGAGCAGTTCTTC
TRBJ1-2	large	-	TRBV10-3	CAISAGVDYGYTF	TGTGCCATCAGTGCAGGGGTAGACTATGGCTACACCTTC
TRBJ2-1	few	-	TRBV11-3	CASSQPGPNNEQFF	TGTGCCAGCAGCCAACCCGGGCCGAACAATGAGCAGTTCTTC
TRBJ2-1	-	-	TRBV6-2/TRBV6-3	CASSYGGGGTLSNEQSF	TGTGCCAGCAGTTACGGGGGGGGCGGGACGCTTAGCAATGAGCAGTCCTTC
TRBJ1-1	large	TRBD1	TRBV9	CASSLNRDSEAFF	TGTGCCAGCAGCCTAAACCGGGACAGTGAAGCTTTCTTT
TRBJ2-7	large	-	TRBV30	CAWNKQQYEQYF	TGTGCCTGGAATAAACAGCAGTACGAGCAGTACTTC
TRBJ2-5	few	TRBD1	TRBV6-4	CASRDRVGETQYF	TGTGCCAGCAGAGACAGGGTGGGAGAGACCCAGTACTTC
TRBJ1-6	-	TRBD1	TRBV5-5	CASSLTPGGNSPLHF	TGTGCCAGCAGTTTAACCCCAGGGGGTAATTCACCCCTCCACTTT
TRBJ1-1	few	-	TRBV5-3	CARNGAAFF	TGTGCCAGAAATGGGGCGGCTTTCTTT
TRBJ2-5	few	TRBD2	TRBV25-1	CASSPPSGGQETQYF	TGTGCCAGCAGTCCTCCTAGCGGGGGTCAAGAGACCCAGTACTTC
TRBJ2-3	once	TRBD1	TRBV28	CASSSSLEAAGGRPDTQYF	TGTGCCAGCAGTTCCTCGCTCGAGGCGGCAGGGGGCCGCCCAGATACGCAGTATTTT
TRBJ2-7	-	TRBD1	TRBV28	CASSISSGTGVYEQYF	TGTGCCAGCAGCATTTCGTCCGGGACAGGGGTCTACGAGCAGTACTTC
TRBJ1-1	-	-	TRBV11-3	CASSYGRGRETEAFF	TGTGCCAGCAGTTACGGAAGAGGGAGGGAAACTGAAGCTTTCTTT
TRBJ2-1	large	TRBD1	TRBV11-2	CASSLGQLNEQFF	TGTGCCAGCAGCTTGGGACAGCTCAATGAGCAGTTCTTC
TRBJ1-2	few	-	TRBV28	CASNEEVMGGYTF	TGTGCCAGCAATGAGGAGGTTATGGGTGGCTACACCTTC
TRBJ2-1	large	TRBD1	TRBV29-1	CSEVGQGGWDNEQFF	TGCAGCGAGGTGGGACAGGGGGGTTGGGACAATGAGCAGTTCTTC
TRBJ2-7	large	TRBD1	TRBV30	CAWSKLMGQRSYEQYF	TGTGCCTGGAGTAAACTCATGGGACAGCGCTCCTACGAGCAGTACTTC
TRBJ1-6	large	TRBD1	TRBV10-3	CAISSGQAYNSPLHF	TGTGCCATCAGCTCGGGACAGGCTTATAATTCACCCCTCCACTTT